Listed here are 2 T cell receptor beta chains from one sample, sequenced in a study of cytomegalovirus exposure and HLA in healthy donors. Both 60 Vbeta primers and 13 Jbeta primers went into the PCR. Assay used: immunoSEQ multiplex PCR; TCRdb lists only in-frame clones, some missing. The sample consists of 110,000 or so clones, 82% of them appearing once. Sequences were obtained from PBMCs. These receptors all come from a woman aged 18-35 years in good health and CMV-seronegative.

This clone turned up a few times. Sequence at one end of the junction differs from germline and may be a read error. The rearrangement links TRBV6-1 to TRBJ1-4, with 10 bases that match TRBD1. The CDR3 loop spans 14 amino acids. Germline lookup yields CDR1 MNHNS and CDR2 SASEGT. The CDR3 coding sequence is TGTGCCAGCAGCGAAGGGACAGGGGACGAAAAACTGTTTTTT. Protein: CASSEGTGDEKLFF.

J is TRBJ2-1 and V is TRBV6-5; D is possibly TRBD2 (6 bases). Trimming took 7 bases from V and 0 from J, leaving 10 bases between them. This CDR3 comprises 14 residues. CDR1 MNHEY and CDR2 SVGAGI come from the germline V gene. The CDR3 region is CASIRAGSYNEQFF. CDR3 in DNA: TGTGCCAGCATTAGAGCGGGCTCCTACAATGAGCAGTTCTTC.